Only one count was recorded for the clone carrying this T cell receptor beta chain. These data come from a study of cytomegalovirus exposure and HLA in healthy donors. The CDR3 covers 16 residues. Trimming took 2 bases from V and 0 from J; bases not matched to a gene: 3. The PCR employed 60 Vbeta primers together with 13 Jbeta primers. Profiling relied on immunoSEQ multiplex PCR, and the TCRdb table lists in-frame clones only, not all of them. This sample yields around 53,000 clones, of which roughly 80% are seen a single time; 1.5% to 2% belongs to the top ten. V gene TRBV23-1 combines with J gene TRBJ2-1, with 8 bases fitting TRBD2. TRBV23-1 is sorted into the ORF group, with uncertain function. The clonotype was recovered from a man aged 30-40 years in good health and CMV-seronegative. The material sequenced was PBMCs. CDR3 region: CASSQRGGLSYNEQFF. The CDR3 DNA sequence: TGCGCCAGCAGTCAACGGGGGGGCCTCTCCTACAATGAGCAGTTCTTC.